This is a list of T cell receptor beta chains from one sample in a study of T cell responses to AZD1222 COVID-19 vaccine. Produced via immunoSEQ multiplex PCR; TCRdb's table is partial and in-frame only. Among 100,000 to 150,000 clones listed, over 75% were seen once. The sequencing here drew on peripheral blood, taken on day 0 of AZD1222 vaccination. Receptors were obtained from an adult in good health. The conserved cysteine and the conserved F or W are not part of the CDR3 here.

cdr3_length: 13; v_call: TRBV25-1; j_call: TRBJ1-2; cdr3_aa: ASSIWTEAYYGYT
cdr3_length: 14; v_call: TRBV6-2/TRBV6-3; j_call: TRBJ2-3; cdr3_aa: ASSPMGQGRTDTQY
cdr3_length: 14; v_call: TRBV7-6; j_call: TRBJ2-3; cdr3_aa: ASSLAMGRDTDTQY
cdr3_length: 11; v_call: TRBV7-3; j_call: TRBJ1-6; cdr3_aa: ASSLTRDSPLH
cdr3_length: 13; v_call: TRBV7-2; j_call: TRBJ2-7; cdr3_aa: ASNQRAGAEYEQY
cdr3_length: 12; v_call: TRBV6-2/TRBV6-3; j_call: TRBJ1-5; cdr3_aa: ASSLGAVYQPQH
cdr3_length: 13; v_call: TRBV5-1; j_call: TRBJ1-1; cdr3_aa: ASSPGGGAGTEAF
cdr3_length: 12; v_call: TRBV5-1; j_call: TRBJ2-7; cdr3_aa: ASSEQGGGYEQY
cdr3_length: 12; v_call: TRBV13; j_call: TRBJ1-5; cdr3_aa: ASSLGARNQPQH
cdr3_length: 15; v_call: TRBV6-1; j_call: TRBJ2-3; cdr3_aa: ASSGGLRQGARDTQY
cdr3_length: 14; v_call: TRBV7-2; j_call: TRBJ2-4; cdr3_aa: ASSPDQGTGKYIQY
cdr3_length: 15; v_call: TRBV9; j_call: TRBJ2-3; cdr3_aa: ASSVVASGGSTDTQY
cdr3_length: 11; v_call: TRBV28; j_call: TRBJ1-1; cdr3_aa: ASSRPSNTEAF
cdr3_length: 14; v_call: TRBV7-2; j_call: TRBJ2-7; cdr3_aa: ASSRTDNMGLYEQY
cdr3_length: 10; v_call: TRBV12-3/TRBV12-4; j_call: TRBJ1-1; cdr3_aa: ASSSEGPEAF
cdr3_length: 11; v_call: TRBV7-2; j_call: TRBJ2-3; cdr3_aa: ASSLGNKDPQY
cdr3_length: 13; v_call: TRBV5-6; j_call: TRBJ1-5; cdr3_aa: ASSFRGVGNQPQH
cdr3_length: 10; v_call: TRBV6-1; j_call: TRBJ1-2; cdr3_aa: ASGDRGVGYT
cdr3_length: 10; v_call: TRBV19; j_call: TRBJ1-1; cdr3_aa: ASSKSGAEAF
cdr3_length: 12; v_call: TRBV18; j_call: TRBJ2-7; cdr3_aa: ASSAGQGRDEQY
cdr3_length: 11; v_call: TRBV19; j_call: TRBJ1-2; cdr3_aa: ASSYFRDGGYT
cdr3_length: 13; v_call: TRBV7-6; j_call: TRBJ1-1; cdr3_aa: ASSLDPLGNTEAF
cdr3_length: 11; v_call: TRBV27; j_call: TRBJ2-7; cdr3_aa: ASRMDNSYEQY
cdr3_length: 12; v_call: TRBV30; j_call: TRBJ1-2; cdr3_aa: AWRTGQPHYGYT
cdr3_length: 15; v_call: TRBV21-1; j_call: TRBJ1-4; cdr3_aa: ASSAQAPGGTNEKLF
cdr3_length: 12; v_call: TRBV7-9; j_call: TRBJ2-1; cdr3_aa: ASSLDRGFNEQF
cdr3_length: 13; v_call: TRBV6-1; j_call: TRBJ2-3; cdr3_aa: ASSEGQGATDTQY
cdr3_length: 11; v_call: TRBV6-5; j_call: TRBJ1-1; cdr3_aa: ASPRMKNTEAF
cdr3_length: 14; v_call: TRBV4-2; j_call: TRBJ1-4; cdr3_aa: ASSQPNDRVKEKLF
cdr3_length: 11; v_call: TRBV9; j_call: TRBJ2-1; cdr3_aa: ASSVPVLGEQF
cdr3_length: 12; v_call: TRBV6-2/TRBV6-3; j_call: TRBJ1-2; cdr3_aa: ASSYGTGAYGYT
cdr3_length: 12; v_call: TRBV19; j_call: TRBJ2-2; cdr3_aa: ASSWYGNTGELF
cdr3_length: 15; v_call: TRBV18; j_call: TRBJ2-6; cdr3_aa: ASSLGTPSSGANVLT
cdr3_length: 17; v_call: TRBV23-1; j_call: TRBJ1-6; cdr3_aa: ASSRAEGKGGSYNSPLH
cdr3_length: 14; v_call: TRBV28; j_call: TRBJ1-5; cdr3_aa: ASSLLGQGPDQPQH
cdr3_length: 13; v_call: TRBV2; j_call: TRBJ1-2; cdr3_aa: ASSEAPRGRGGYT
cdr3_length: 9; v_call: TRBV5-4; j_call: TRBJ2-1; cdr3_aa: ASSLDHEQF
cdr3_length: 10; v_call: TRBV10-3; j_call: TRBJ1-1; cdr3_aa: AISEVADEAF
cdr3_length: 13; v_call: TRBV7-3; j_call: TRBJ2-7; cdr3_aa: ASSKDPGGLYEQY
cdr3_length: 13; v_call: TRBV5-1; j_call: TRBJ1-2; cdr3_aa: ASSSTPQGWEGYT
cdr3_length: 13; v_call: TRBV11-2; j_call: TRBJ2-2; cdr3_aa: ASSLLDRLPGELF
cdr3_length: 11; v_call: TRBV3-1/TRBV3-2; j_call: TRBJ1-6; cdr3_aa: ASSQDRDAPLH
cdr3_length: 12; v_call: TRBV3-1/TRBV3-2; j_call: TRBJ1-2; cdr3_aa: ASSPWGTNYGYT
cdr3_length: 18; v_call: TRBV4-2; j_call: TRBJ2-3; cdr3_aa: ASSQDVGTSGGGGADTQY
cdr3_length: 11; v_call: TRBV7-2; j_call: TRBJ2-7; cdr3_aa: ASSDRVGYEQY
cdr3_length: 12; v_call: TRBV7-9; j_call: TRBJ1-4; cdr3_aa: ASSRGGTNEKLF
cdr3_length: 11; v_call: TRBV28; j_call: TRBJ1-5; cdr3_aa: ASRRTGSQPQH
cdr3_length: 13; v_call: TRBV29-1; j_call: TRBJ1-4; cdr3_aa: SVEAPQGANEKLF
cdr3_length: 12; v_call: TRBV18; j_call: TRBJ1-4; cdr3_aa: ASSPRGTHEKLF
cdr3_length: 11; v_call: TRBV28; j_call: TRBJ2-7; cdr3_aa: ASTRGVGYEQY
cdr3_length: 11; v_call: TRBV6-2/TRBV6-3; j_call: TRBJ1-2; cdr3_aa: ASSAGRNYGYT
cdr3_length: 13; v_call: TRBV9; j_call: TRBJ1-5; cdr3_aa: ASSPLGGSNQPQH
cdr3_length: 11; v_call: TRBV7-9; j_call: TRBJ1-2; cdr3_aa: ASSLGRNYGYT